Shown below are 15 T cell receptor beta chains from a single sample sequenced in a study of shared T cell receptors in the human thymus. Using immunoSEQ multiplex PCR, the repertoire was profiled, and TCRdb retains in-frame clones only, with some absent. The table shows approximately 730,000 clones, with approximately 85% occurring only once. These records were also assigned to another study, of human thymus T cells.

The sequencing input was thymocytes. The receptors here all came from a girl under two years old with a congenital heart defect.

The chain joins TRBV7-6 to TRBJ2-3; TRBD2 aligns across 11 bases. In germline, CDR1 is SGHVS, CDR2 FNYEAQ. The CDR3 is 19 amino acids. Trimming took 1 base from V and 2 from J; bases not matched to a gene: 11. CDR3 bases: TGTGCCAGCAGCTTAGTCCTAGCGGGGGGACTAACACCCACAGATACGCAGTATTTT. It yields the protein CASSLVLAGGLTPTDTQYF.

This chain links TRBV5-1 with TRBJ2-7, with 8 bases lining up with TRBD1. The J segment lost 2 bases and the V segment lost 4 bases, leaving 11 bases of the junction unmatched. The length of the CDR3 is 16 residues. Germline values: CDR1 SGHRS, CDR2 YFSETQ. CDR3 residues: CASSNRDRKAAYEQYF. The CDR3 DNA reads as TGCGCCAGCAGCAACCGGGACAGGAAAGCGGCCTACGAGCAGTACTTC.

This chain uses TRBV2 with TRBJ1-3, with D possibly matching TRBD1 (5 bases). The germline V gene has CDR1 SNHLY and CDR2 FYNNEI. This CDR3 contains 14 residues. Trimming cost V 3 bases and J 4 bases, with 10 bases left between them. The CDR3 DNA sequence: TGTGCCAGCAGTGAGGGGGGGTACGGAAACACCATATATTTT. The encoded protein is CASSEGGYGNTIYF.

The chain combines TRBV4-3 with TRBJ2-1; a weak D match, TRBD1 (6 bases). This CDR3 has 16 amino acids. Germline lookup yields CDR1 LGHNA and CDR2 YSLEER. V shed 5 bases and J shed 5 bases, with 19 bases lying between them. DNA of the CDR3: TGCGCCAGCAGCGGACAAGAACAGGGAACGCACAATGAGCAGTTCTTC. Translating gives CASSGQEQGTHNEQFF.

The V call is TRBV9, the J call TRBJ1-6; D gene uncertain. Trimming took off 4 bases at V and 4 bases at J, with 6 bases between the two ends. Germline V gives CDR1 SGDLS, CDR2 YYNGEE. The CDR3 totals 13 residues. This CDR3 is CASSSRYNSPLHF. Here the CDR3 DNA reads TGTGCCAGCAGCTCGCGGTATAATTCACCCCTCCACTTT.

The V call is TRBV6-5, the J call TRBJ1-2; TRBD1 might be the D (5 bases). CDR3 length equals 16 residues. Germline V lookup: CDR1 MNHEY, CDR2 SVGAGI. Trimming cost V 2 bases and J 0 bases, with 13 bases left between them. Written as DNA, the CDR3 is TGTGCCAGCAGTTACAGACAGCCAAGTGCTAACTATGGCTACACCTTC. Encoded protein: CASSYRQPSANYGYTF.

Only a few counts were recorded for this clone. The V call is TRBV7-3, the J call TRBJ2-1; 7 bases line up with TRBD1. The germline V gene encodes CDR1 SGHTA and CDR2 FQGTGA. V was clipped by 4 bases and J by 0 bases; unmatched bases: 12. This CDR3 spans 18 amino acids. Written as DNA, the CDR3 is TGTGCCAGCAGCTACCACTACCGGACAGGAAGCTCCTACAATGAGCAGTTCTTC. Its translation is CASSYHYRTGSSYNEQFF.

The chain recombines TRBV6-1 with TRBJ1-5; the match to TRBD1 covers 8 bases. The trim removed 4 bases at V and 4 bases at J, leaving 18 bases unmatched. The CDR3 runs 19 residues. CDR1 MNHNS and CDR2 SASEGT come from the germline V gene. Written as DNA, the CDR3 is TGTGCCAGCAGTGCTCAGGGGGCATCGCCCCAAAATAGAAATCAGCCCCAGCATTTT. Protein: CASSAQGASPQNRNQPQHF.

The CDR3 loop is CASRQESGMNGELFF. Here the CDR3 DNA reads TGTGCCAGCCGTCAAGAGAGCGGGATGAACGGGGAGCTGTTTTTT. This sequence joins TRBV28 and TRBJ2-2; 7 bases fit TRBD2. Looked up from germline, CDR1 is MDHEN and CDR2 is SYDVKM. The CDR3 runs to 15 residues. J was trimmed by 7 bases and V by 8 bases; bases with no gene match: 13. The whole variable domain, remainder taken from reference TRBV28 and TRBJ2-2, is DVKVTQSSRYLVKRTGEKVFLECVQDMDHENMFWYRQDPGLGLRLIYFSYDVKMKEKGDIPEGYSVSREKKERFSLILESASTNQTSMYLCASRQESGMNGELFFGEGSRLTVL.

The chain combines TRBV15 with TRBJ1-2, with 7 bases lining up with TRBD1. Trimming cost V 2 bases and J 8 bases; bases outside gene matches: 11. The CDR3 has 15 residues. Germline V CDR1 and CDR2: LNHNV, YYDKDF (reference sequence). CDR3 amino acids: CATSRRHPGGSGYTF. DNA for the CDR3: TGTGCCACCAGCAGAAGACACCCAGGGGGTTCAGGCTACACCTTC.

This chain joins TRBV5-6 and TRBJ1-3, with 7 bases matching TRBD1. The germline V gene has CDR1 SGHDT and CDR2 YYEEEE. The CDR3 length is 16 residues. V dropped 4 bases and J dropped 8; count of bases not matched to a gene: 15. CDR3 sequence: CASSLRRQGVRDTIYF. The CDR3 DNA is TGTGCCAGCAGCCTACGTCGACAGGGAGTGAGAGACACCATATATTTT.

The V call is TRBV27, the J call TRBJ2-3; no definite D call. The CDR3 totals 14 residues. V was cut by 3 bases and J by 4 bases, with 11 bases left in between. The germline V gene encodes CDR1 MNHEY and CDR2 SMNVEV (reference sequence). CDR3 in DNA: TGTGCCAGCAGTTTTTGGCCCCGGGCAGATACGCAGTATTTT. It is translated as CASSFWPRADTQYF.

The chain recombines TRBV4-1 with TRBJ1-2; D gene unclear. CDR1 and CDR2 from the germline V gene are MGHRA and YSYEKL. The CDR3 is made up of 13 amino acids. Trimming removed 0 bases at V and 8 bases at J, with 10 bases between. The CDR3 DNA is TGCGCCAGCAGCCAAGAGAGGGATGCCGGCTACACCTTC. Translation gives CASSQERDAGYTF.

The CDR3 loop is CSVEESQPYYEQYF. The DNA for the CDR3 is TGCAGCGTTGAAGAAAGCCAACCATACTACGAGCAGTACTTC. The chain combines TRBV29-1 with TRBJ2-7; no clear D gene. The germline CDR1 and CDR2 sequences are SQVTM and ANQGSEA. This CDR3 is 14 amino acids long. V lost 0 bases and J lost 3, with 12 bases in between.

The V gene is TRBV10-3, the J gene TRBJ2-1; 9 nucleotides line up with TRBD2. The germline V gene encodes CDR1 ENHRY and CDR2 SYGVKD. V lost 5 bases, J lost 7 bases, and 9 bases stayed unmatched. This CDR3 region has 15 residues. The DNA of the CDR3 is TGTGCCATCAGTACCCGGCGGGAGGGTTCAAATGAGCAGTTCTTC. It yields the protein CAISTRREGSNEQFF.